Listed below are T cell receptor beta chains from one sample, sequenced in a study of T cells in Graves' hyperthyroidism and ophthalmopathy. TCRdb re-derived calls from the multiplex PCR reads in MiXCR, one entry per CDR3 protein. The sample contains nearly 750,000 distinct CDR3 sequences, approximately 36% of which appear only once. Specimen: blood. The receptors were gathered from a woman aged 35 to 49 with Graves' hyperthyroidism. The CDR3 runs from the conserved cysteine through the conserved F or W. Fields, in order: V gene, clone size, J gene, D gene, CDR3 protein, CDR3 DNA. A D gene is named only where the DNA matches it firmly. Size is stated for part of the rows, as once, few or many counts, or as a class when the clone is expanded.

TRBV19	many	TRBJ1-1	-	CASKQLNMNTEAFF	TGTGCCAGTAAGCAGCTTAACATGAACACTGAAGCTTTCTTT
TRBV6-5	-	TRBJ1-2	-	CASKEDLRGDGYTF	TGTGCCAGCAAGGAAGATCTCCGGGGGGATGGCTACACCTTC
TRBV15	many	TRBJ1-1	-	CATSRRGAWSAEVEAFF	TGTGCCACCAGCAGGAGGGGGGCGTGGTCCGCCGAAGTTGAAGCTTTCTTT
TRBV7-2	few	TRBJ1-6	TRBD1	CASSYPSGRGLTYNSPLHF	TGTGCCAGCAGCTATCCTTCCGGCAGGGGGCTTACCTATAATTCACCCCTCCACTTT
TRBV13	many	TRBJ2-5	TRBD2	CASSLRSSGGFQETQYF	TGTGCCAGCAGCTTACGGTCTAGCGGGGGTTTCCAAGAGACCCAGTACTTC
TRBV4-3	few	TRBJ1-1	TRBD1	CASSHRTGEHTEAFF	TGCGCCAGCAGCCACCGGACAGGGGAACACACTGAAGCTTTCTTT
TRBV5-1	many	TRBJ2-2	-	CASSFNGPNTGELFF	TGCGCCAGCAGCTTTAATGGGCCGAACACCGGGGAGCTGTTTTTT
TRBV29-1	-	TRBJ2-5	TRBD1	CSVGVGQGGTQYF	TGCAGCGTTGGCGTGGGACAGGGAGGGACCCAGTACTTC
TRBV6-6	few	TRBJ2-7	-	CASSYRSYEQYF	TGTGCCAGCAGTTATCGTTCCTACGAGCAGTACTTC
TRBV10-1	few	TRBJ2-7	-	CASPTKTVNYEQYF	TGCGCCTCCCCTACTAAGACGGTGAACTACGAGCAGTACTTC
TRBV5-6	-	TRBJ1-2	-	CASSLGEGQYYGYTF	TGTGCCAGCAGCCTGGGCGAAGGACAGTACTATGGCTACACCTTC
TRBV7-9	-	TRBJ1-2	TRBD1	CASSSLPGQGIGGYTF	TGTGCCAGCAGCTCACTTCCGGGACAGGGTATTGGCGGCTACACCTTC
TRBV5-8	many	TRBJ1-4	TRBD1	CASSQQGASEKLFF	TGTGCCAGCAGCCAACAGGGGGCTAGCGAAAAACTGTTTTTT
TRBV12-3/TRBV12-4	few	TRBJ2-2	TRBD2	CASSWAGGSDGELFF	TGTGCCAGCAGTTGGGCGGGAGGGAGTGACGGGGAGCTGTTTTTT
TRBV10-3	-	TRBJ1-5	-	CAIRARGPQETQHF	TGTGCCATCAGAGCCAGAGGTCCACAAGAGACCCAGCATTTT
TRBV7-2	once	TRBJ1-2	TRBD1	CASSHQDREPNYGYTF	TGTGCCAGCAGCCACCAGGACAGGGAGCCCAACTATGGCTACACCTTC
TRBV20-1	many	TRBJ2-5	-	CSATLASETQYF	TGCAGTGCTACCCTAGCTAGCGAGACCCAGTACTTC
TRBV6-5	-	TRBJ2-7	TRBD2	CASSYGLGTKDEQYF	TGTGCCAGCAGTTACGGCCTGGGGACTAAGGACGAGCAGTACTTC
TRBV10-3	-	TRBJ1-5	-	CAILGAAGGLGQPQHF	TGTGCCATCCTGGGCGCCGCTGGGGGGCTCGGCCAGCCCCAGCATTTT
TRBV4-3	-	TRBJ2-7	-	CASSQDGPGNPYEQYF	TGCGCCAGCAGCCAAGATGGGCCAGGGAACCCCTACGAGCAGTACTTC
TRBV7-9	many	TRBJ2-7	-	CASSLDRREQYF	TGTGCCAGCAGCTTAGACCGCCGCGAGCAGTACTTC
TRBV7-2	-	TRBJ1-2	TRBD1	CASSLRIRGTGFVGSLVDGYTF	TGTGCCAGCAGCTTGAGGATTCGGGGGACAGGGTTTGTAGGGTCCTTGGTTGATGGCTACACCTTC
TRBV19	many	TRBJ2-6	-	CASTLSGANVLTF	TGTGCCAGCACCCTCTCTGGGGCCAACGTCCTGACTTTC
TRBV10-3	-	TRBJ2-7	-	CAIRTGGSAYEQYF	TGTGCCATCAGGACTGGGGGCTCTGCCTACGAGCAGTACTTC
TRBV13	many	TRBJ1-2	TRBD1	CASSPRDRGHDGYTF	TGTGCCAGCAGCCCCCGGGACAGGGGGCATGATGGCTACACCTTC
TRBV4-1	-	TRBJ1-1	TRBD1	CASSHTVTETGGLTEAFF	TGCGCCAGCAGCCATACCGTCACCGAGACAGGGGGCCTCACTGAAGCTTTCTTT
TRBV19	many	TRBJ1-2	-	CASSIQTSNYGYTF	TGTGCCAGTAGTATACAGACATCTAACTATGGCTACACCTTC
TRBV19	few	TRBJ1-4	-	CASNVGGTNEKLFF	TGTGCCAGTAACGTAGGGGGGACGAATGAAAAACTGTTTTTT
TRBV14	few	TRBJ1-2	TRBD1	CASSQVLGDSYGYTF	TGTGCCAGCAGCCAAGTCTTAGGGGACAGCTATGGCTACACCTTC
TRBV28	-	TRBJ1-4	TRBD1	CASSSALGQGINEKLFF	TGTGCCAGCAGTTCCGCCCTCGGACAGGGAATTAATGAAAAACTGTTTTTT
TRBV29-1	-	TRBJ1-5	-	CSVGGSYSNQPQHF	TGCAGCGTTGGAGGGTCGTATAGCAATCAGCCCCAGCATTTT
TRBV20-1	-	TRBJ2-7	TRBD2	CSARTSWGVSYEQYF	TGCAGTGCTCGGACTAGTTGGGGGGTCTCCTACGAGCAGTACTTC
TRBV2	once	TRBJ2-3	-	CASSPEIDTQYF	TGTGCCAGCAGCCCGGAGATAGATACGCAGTATTTT
TRBV7-8	-	TRBJ1-1	-	CAWSREDREAFF	TGTGCCTGGAGCAGGGAAGACAGGGAAGCTTTCTTT
TRBV7-6	many	TRBJ2-7	-	CASRPNGVAEQYF	TGTGCCAGCAGACCAAACGGGGTCGCCGAGCAGTACTTC
TRBV20-1	-	TRBJ1-1	-	CSAERWTLLGEATEAFF	TGCAGTGCCGAGAGATGGACCCTTTTGGGGGAGGCCACTGAAGCTTTCTTT
TRBV14	many	TRBJ1-4	-	CASSQGQVGEKLFF	TGTGCCAGCAGCCAAGGACAAGTCGGTGAAAAACTGTTTTTT
TRBV19	-	TRBJ1-1	-	CASSISSGKMNTEAFF	TGTGCCAGTAGTATCAGCAGCGGTAAAATGAACACTGAAGCTTTCTTT
TRBV29-1	-	TRBJ2-2	TRBD2	CSAGKLAGVGNTGELFF	TGCAGCGCCGGGAAACTAGCGGGGGTCGGGAACACCGGGGAGCTGTTTTTT
TRBV6-6	-	TRBJ1-6	-	CASEIRDGPLHF	TGTGCCAGCGAAATCCGGGACGGACCCCTCCACTTT
TRBV3-1	-	TRBJ1-1	-	CASSQAAGNTEAFF	TGTGCCAGCAGCCAAGCAGCGGGGAACACTGAAGCTTTCTTT
TRBV9	few	TRBJ1-2	-	CASRRIETEVGYTF	TGTGCCAGCAGACGAATAGAAACCGAGGTTGGCTACACCTTC
TRBV12-3/TRBV12-4	-	TRBJ2-7	TRBD1	CASSFGQGVYEQYF	TGTGCCAGCAGTTTCGGACAGGGGGTCTACGAGCAGTACTTC
TRBV7-2	-	TRBJ1-5	-	CASSPAGAGYSNQPQHF	TGTGCCAGCAGCCCAGCCGGGGCCGGTTATAGCAATCAGCCCCAGCATTTT
TRBV6-5	-	TRBJ1-4	-	CAISYRSEKLFF	TGTGCCATCAGTTACAGGAGTGAAAAACTGTTTTTT
TRBV10-3	many	TRBJ2-7	-	CAISESTQAYEQYF	TGTGCCATCAGTGAGTCGACCCAGGCATACGAGCAGTACTTC
TRBV7-9	many	TRBJ1-5	-	CASSRGGGNQPQHF	TGTGCCAGCAGCAGGGGGGGTGGCAATCAGCCCCAGCATTTT
TRBV20-1	-	TRBJ1-2	-	CSASEANYGYTF	TGCAGTGCTAGTGAAGCTAACTATGGCTACACCTTC
TRBV5-1	few	TRBJ1-1	-	CASSFGQSIMNTEAFF	TGCGCCAGCAGCTTCGGACAGAGTATAATGAACACTGAAGCTTTCTTT
TRBV7-2	many	TRBJ2-6	-	CASSLPMAGANVLTF	TGTGCCAGCAGCTTACCCATGGCTGGGGCCAACGTCCTGACTTTC
TRBV11-3	-	TRBJ2-7	TRBD1	CASSLGGRGLYEQYF	TGTGCCAGCAGCTTAGGAGGAAGGGGGCTCTACGAGCAGTACTTC
TRBV14	few	TRBJ2-5	TRBD1	CASSQVGPQGAPETQYF	TGTGCCAGCAGCCAAGTGGGTCCACAGGGGGCCCCAGAGACCCAGTACTTC
TRBV4-1	few	TRBJ2-5	-	CASSHTGFGETQYF	TGCGCCAGCAGCCATACAGGGTTCGGGGAGACCCAGTACTTC
TRBV20-1	many	TRBJ2-5	-	CSAAEGPETQYF	TGCAGTGCCGCCGAAGGTCCCGAGACCCAGTACTTC